Following are 5 T cell receptor beta chains from one sample sequenced in a study of T cells in Graves' hyperthyroidism and ophthalmopathy. RNA transcripts yielded amplified TCR beta CDR3 regions. HTBI primers were employed in a first-round RT-PCR of the TCR CDR3. TCRdb used MiXCR to reprocess the multiplex PCR reads, holding one entry per CDR3 protein. The sample lists 500,000 to 550,000 distinct CDR3 sequences, around 21% occurring once. Sequenced: blood. These receptors were taken from a young man with Graves' hyperthyroidism.

Ten or more counts support this clonotype. The chain is built from TRBV14 and TRBJ2-7; D is undetermined. CDR1 SGHDN and CDR2 FVKESK come from the germline V gene. The CDR3 is 12 amino acids. V was cut by 2 bases and J by 3 bases, with 5 bases left in between. CDR3 sequence reads: CASSQFFYEQYF. CDR3 sequence (DNA): TGTGCCAGCAGCCAATTCTTCTACGAGCAGTACTTC.

In this sample, this clonotype turned up many times. The CDR3: CASSERGDRDTGELFF. The CDR3 DNA reads as TGTGCCAGCAGTGAGCGAGGGGACAGGGATACCGGGGAGCTGTTTTTT. The chain is built from TRBV6-1 and TRBJ2-2; 9 positions agree with TRBD1. The J segment lost 5 bases and the V segment lost 3 bases, leaving 7 bases of the junction unmatched. CDR1 and CDR2 from the germline V gene are MNHNS and SASEGT. This CDR3 is built from 16 residues.

The sample holds a few counts of this clonotype. J is TRBJ2-5 and V is TRBV20-1, with D possibly being TRBD2 (5 bases). This CDR3 spans 12 amino acids. Between the trimmed V and J ends, which lost 1 base and 4 bases, there was a span of 7 bases. CDR1 and CDR2 from the germline V gene are DFQATT and SNEGSKA (reference sequence). The CDR3 reads CSARVRGETQYF. The CDR3 nucleotides are TGCAGTGCTAGAGTCCGGGGAGAGACCCAGTACTTC.

The chain links TRBV9 to TRBJ1-1, with D unclear. CDR1 is SGDLS and CDR2 is YYNGEE in the germline V gene. The CDR3 is 12 residues long. In DNA, the CDR3 is TGTGCTAGCCATGATGGGAACACTGAAGCTTTCTTT. Protein sequence: CASHDGNTEAFF.

This clonotype was seen ten or more times. J is TRBJ1-1 and V is TRBV12-3 or TRBV12-4; 8 nucleotides line up with TRBD1. V lost 6 bases, J lost 1 base, and 7 bases stayed unmatched. The CDR3 loop spans 15 amino acids. The CDR3 here is CASSPGQDWNTEAFF. For the CDR3, the DNA is TGTGCCAGCAGCCCGGGACAGGATTGGAACACTGAAGCTTTCTTT.